This T cell receptor beta chain was sequenced during a study of CD8+CD57+ T cells in acquired aplastic anemia. TCR beta VDJ and CDR3 profiles were obtained from a genomic DNA template. TCRdb ran MiXCR on the reads and lists one entry per CDR3 protein. This sample has tens of thousands of distinct CDR3 sequences, with around 44% found just once. CDR1 SGDLS and CDR2 YYNGEE come from the germline V gene. This CDR3 contains 16 residues. The J segment lost 0 bases and the V segment lost 4 bases, leaving 7 bases of the junction unmatched. The sample was sorted CD4+, CD8+, or CD8+CD57+ T cells (not recorded which) from PBMCs. This clonotype was sampled from a human donor in good health, serving as a control. The chain uses TRBV9 and TRBJ2-3, with TRBD2 identical over 8 bases. The CDR3 protein is CASSLAAGGSTDTQYF. The CDR3 DNA follows: TGTGCCAGCAGCTTAGCCGCGGGGGGCAGCACAGATACGCAGTATTTT. Together with reference TRBV9 and TRBJ2-3, the CDR3 gives the full variable domain: DSGVTQTPKHLITATGQRVTLRCSPRSGDLSVYWYQQSLDQGLQFLIQYYNGEERAKGNILERFSAQQFPDLHSELNLSSLELGDSALYFCASSLAAGGSTDTQYFGPGTRLTVL.